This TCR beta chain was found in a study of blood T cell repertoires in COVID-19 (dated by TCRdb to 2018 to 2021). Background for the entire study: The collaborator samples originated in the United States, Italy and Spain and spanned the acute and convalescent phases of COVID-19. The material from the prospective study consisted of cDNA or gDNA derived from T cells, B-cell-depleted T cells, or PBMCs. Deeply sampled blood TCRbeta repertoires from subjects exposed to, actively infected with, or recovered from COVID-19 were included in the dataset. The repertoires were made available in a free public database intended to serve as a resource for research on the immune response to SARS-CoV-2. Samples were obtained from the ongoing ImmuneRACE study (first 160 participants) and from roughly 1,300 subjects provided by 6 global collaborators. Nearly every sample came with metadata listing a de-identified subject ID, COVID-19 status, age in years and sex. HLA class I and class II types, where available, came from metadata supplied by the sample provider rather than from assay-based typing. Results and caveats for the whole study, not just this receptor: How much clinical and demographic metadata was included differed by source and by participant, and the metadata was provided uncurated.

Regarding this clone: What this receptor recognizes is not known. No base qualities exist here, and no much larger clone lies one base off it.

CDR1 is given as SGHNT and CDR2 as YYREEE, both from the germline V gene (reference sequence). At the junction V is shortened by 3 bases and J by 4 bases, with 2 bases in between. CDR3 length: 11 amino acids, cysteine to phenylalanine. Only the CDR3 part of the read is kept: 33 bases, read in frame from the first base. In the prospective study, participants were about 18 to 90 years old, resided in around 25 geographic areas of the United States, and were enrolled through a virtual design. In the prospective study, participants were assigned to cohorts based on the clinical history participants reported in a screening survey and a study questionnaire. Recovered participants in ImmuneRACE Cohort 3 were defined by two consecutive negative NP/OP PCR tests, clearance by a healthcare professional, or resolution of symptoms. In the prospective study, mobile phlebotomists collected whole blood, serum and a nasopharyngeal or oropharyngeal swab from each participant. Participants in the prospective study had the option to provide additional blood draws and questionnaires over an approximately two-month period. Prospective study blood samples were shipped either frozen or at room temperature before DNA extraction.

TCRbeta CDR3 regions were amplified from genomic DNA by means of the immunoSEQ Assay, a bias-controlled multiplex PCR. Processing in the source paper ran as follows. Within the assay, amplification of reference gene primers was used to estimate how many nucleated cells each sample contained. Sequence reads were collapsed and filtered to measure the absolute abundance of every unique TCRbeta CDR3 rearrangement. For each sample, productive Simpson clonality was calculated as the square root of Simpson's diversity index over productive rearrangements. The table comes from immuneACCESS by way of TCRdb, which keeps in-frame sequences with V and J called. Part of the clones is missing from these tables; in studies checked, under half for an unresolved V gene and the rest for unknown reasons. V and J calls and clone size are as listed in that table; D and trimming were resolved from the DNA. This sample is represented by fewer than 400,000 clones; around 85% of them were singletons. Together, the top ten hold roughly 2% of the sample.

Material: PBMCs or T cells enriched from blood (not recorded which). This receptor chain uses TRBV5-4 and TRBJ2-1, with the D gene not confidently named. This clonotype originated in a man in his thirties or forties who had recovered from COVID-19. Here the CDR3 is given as CASSSYNEQFF. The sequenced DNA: TGTGCCAGCAGCTCTTACAATGAGCAGTTCTTC.